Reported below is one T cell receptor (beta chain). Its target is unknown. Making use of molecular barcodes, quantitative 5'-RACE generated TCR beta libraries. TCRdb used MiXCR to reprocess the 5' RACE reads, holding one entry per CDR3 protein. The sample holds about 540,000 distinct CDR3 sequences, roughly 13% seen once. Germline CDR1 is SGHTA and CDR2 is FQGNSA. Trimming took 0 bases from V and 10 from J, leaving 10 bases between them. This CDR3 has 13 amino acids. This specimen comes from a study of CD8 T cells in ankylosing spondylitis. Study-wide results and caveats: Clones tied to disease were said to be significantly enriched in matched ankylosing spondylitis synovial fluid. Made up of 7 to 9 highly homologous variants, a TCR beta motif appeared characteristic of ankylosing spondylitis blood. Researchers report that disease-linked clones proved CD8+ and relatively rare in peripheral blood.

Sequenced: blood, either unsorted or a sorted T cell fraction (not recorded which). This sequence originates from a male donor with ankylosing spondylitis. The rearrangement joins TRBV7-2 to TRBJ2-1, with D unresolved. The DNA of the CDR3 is TGTGCCAGCAGCTTAGCCGGGCCATGGGAGCAGTTCTTC. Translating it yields CASSLAGPWEQFF.